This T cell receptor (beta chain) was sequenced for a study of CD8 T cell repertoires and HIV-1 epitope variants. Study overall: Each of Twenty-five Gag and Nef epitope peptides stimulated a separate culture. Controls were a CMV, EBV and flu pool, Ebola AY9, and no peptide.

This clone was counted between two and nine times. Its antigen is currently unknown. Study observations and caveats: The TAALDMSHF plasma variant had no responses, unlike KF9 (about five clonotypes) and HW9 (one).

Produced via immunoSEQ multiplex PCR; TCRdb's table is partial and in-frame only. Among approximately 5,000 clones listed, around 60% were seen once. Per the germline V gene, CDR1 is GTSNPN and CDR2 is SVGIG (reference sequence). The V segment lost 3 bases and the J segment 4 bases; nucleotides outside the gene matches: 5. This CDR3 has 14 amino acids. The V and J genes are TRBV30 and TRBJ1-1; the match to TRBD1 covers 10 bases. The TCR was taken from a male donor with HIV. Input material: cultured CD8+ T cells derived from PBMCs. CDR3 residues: CAWSGTGVGTEAFF. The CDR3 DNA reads TGTGCCTGGAGCGGGACAGGGGTTGGCACTGAAGCTTTCTTT.